These 29 T cell receptor beta chains came from one sample sequenced in a study of blood T cell repertoires in COVID-19 (dated by TCRdb to 2020 to 2021). The library was built by means of the immunoSEQ multiplex PCR assay. TCRdb re-hosts the immuneACCESS table, in-frame sequences only. Its copies lack some clones; in the studies checked, an unresolved V gene accounts for under half of them, and the cause for the rest is not known. This sample has 200,000 to 300,000 clones in its table, and roughly 85% of those were observed once. The ten largest clones add up to less than 6.5% of the sample. Material: peripheral blood. The receptor set was obtained from a man aged 50 or older with COVID-19, enrolled during active disease.

The J gene is TRBJ1-6, the V gene TRBV5-1; D is unclear. V was trimmed by 4 bases and J by 0 bases, leaving 11 bases between them. The germline V gene has CDR1 SGHRS and CDR2 YFSETQ. This CDR3 is built from 16 residues. CDR3 residues: CASSAQGSSYNSPLHF. CDR3 DNA sequence: TGCGCCAGCAGCGCACAAGGGAGCTCCTATAATTCACCCCTCCACTTT.

The chain has TRBV7-2 and TRBJ2-3; D perhaps matches TRBD2 (6 bases). Germline lookup yields CDR1 SGHTA and CDR2 FQGNSA. Deletions cut 0 bases from V and 0 bases from J, with 10 bases between. The length of the CDR3 is 16 residues. CDR3: CASSLASGTSTDTQYF. Written as DNA, the CDR3 is TGTGCCAGCAGCTTAGCCTCCGGGACTAGCACAGATACGCAGTATTTT.

The chain carries TRBV27 and TRBJ2-2, with 12 bases lining up with TRBD2. The CDR3 extends over 16 amino acids. Unmatched junction bases numbered 1, after V lost 2 bases and J lost 3 bases. The V gene's germline CDR1 is MNHEY and CDR2 SMNVEV (reference sequence). The CDR3 region is CASSLGLAGYTGELFF. Written as DNA, the CDR3 is TGTGCCAGCAGTTTAGGACTAGCGGGGTACACCGGGGAGCTGTTTTTT.

The gene calls are TRBV2 and TRBJ1-6; a weak D match, TRBD1 (5 bases). V was pared by 7 bases and J by 7 bases, with 14 bases between. Germline V gene data show CDR1 as SNHLY and CDR2 as FYNNEI. The CDR3 contains 14 residues. The CDR3 sequence: CASIFGAGNSPLHF. The CDR3 DNA sequence: TGTGCCAGCATTTTTGGGGCCGGAAATTCACCCCTCCACTTT.

V and J are TRBV20-1 and TRBJ1-5, with TRBD1 as a possible D gene (6 bases). V was trimmed by 3 bases and J by 4 bases, leaving 10 bases between them. The germline V gene has CDR1 DFQATT and CDR2 SNEGSKA (reference sequence). The CDR3 covers 13 residues. In nucleotides, the CDR3 is TGCAGTGCTAGTCCAGGGGTTAATCAGCCCCAGCATTTT. This encodes CSASPGVNQPQHF.

The chain couples TRBV4-2 to TRBJ2-2; D remains ambiguous. CDR1 and CDR2 (germline): LGHNA, YNFKEQ. The CDR3 has 13 amino acids. With 10 bases removed from V and 1 base from J, the gap between germline ends came to 10 bases. CDR3 region: CATNDWNTGELFF. In DNA form, the CDR3 reads TGTGCCACCAACGACTGGAACACCGGGGAGCTGTTTTTT.

This clone has just one count. Here the CDR3 DNA reads TGCAGTGCTAGTTACGAATCGGGAGACAGCAAAGCGAGCACAGATACGCAGTATTTT. It yields the protein CSASYESGDSKASTDTQYF. The V call is TRBV20-1, the J call TRBJ2-3; maybe TRBD2 (6 bases). The CDR3 is made up of 19 amino acids. V was shortened by 3 bases and J by 0 bases, with 25 bases between the two germline ends. Germline lookup yields CDR1 DFQATT and CDR2 SNEGSKA (reference sequence).

The chain carries TRBV9 and TRBJ2-4, with 15 bases identical to TRBD2. CDR1 and CDR2 (germline): SGDLS, YYNGEE. This CDR3 comprises 18 residues. Trimming cost V 0 bases and J 4 bases; bases outside gene matches: 5. The chain's CDR3 is CASSVGGLAGGPKNIQYF. Written as DNA, the CDR3 is TGTGCCAGCAGCGTAGGCGGACTAGCGGGGGGGCCTAAAAACATTCAGTACTTC.

This chain uses TRBV3-1 (or the pseudogene TRBV3-2) with TRBJ1-2, with 8 positions matching TRBD1. The V gene's germline CDR1 is LGHDT and CDR2 YNNKEL (reference sequence). V dropped 6 bases and J dropped 4; count of bases not matched to a gene: 7. CDR3 length: 14 amino acids. The CDR3 loop is CASSSDRGIYGYTF. The DNA for the CDR3 is TGTGCCAGCAGTTCCGACAGGGGAATCTATGGCTACACCTTC.

This clone has only one observation. The genes are TRBV25-1 and TRBJ1-3, with unresolved D. Germline values: CDR1 MGHDK, CDR2 SYGVNS. The CDR3 length is 13 residues. V lost 1 base, J lost 8 bases, and 9 bases lay in between. The CDR3 nucleotides are TGTGCCAGCAGTGAATCCCCCGGGTACACCATATATTTT. This gives the protein CASSESPGYTIYF.

This clone came up once. The chain is built from TRBV21-1 and TRBJ1-4; the table's D call of TRBD1 was not tested on the DNA. TRBV21-1 is noted as a pseudogene. This CDR3 is 15 amino acids long. The CDR3: CASSKAGQLVSRLFF. CDR3 nucleotide sequence: TGTGCCAGCAGCAAAGCCGGACAGTTGGTGAGTCGGCTGTTTTTT.

This rearrangement joins TRBV4-3 to TRBJ2-1, with a possible D match to TRBD2 (7 bases). Trimming removed 1 base at V and 6 bases at J, with 16 bases between. The CDR3 covers 16 residues. The germline CDR1 and CDR2 sequences are LGHNA and YSLEER. The CDR3 DNA reads as TGCGCCAGCAGCCAAGTGGGGAAGGGGGGGCCCAATGAGCAGTTCTTC. Its translation is CASSQVGKGGPNEQFF.

J is TRBJ1-6 and V is TRBV4-1; 7 bases fit TRBD1. The germline V gene has CDR1 MGHRA and CDR2 YSYEKL. The CDR3 sequence is 16 residues long. V lost 4 bases to trimming and J lost 4 bases; unmatched junction nucleotides: 7. In DNA form, the CDR3 reads TGCGCCAGCAGCCGGGGGACAGCGGAGTATAATTCACCCCTCCACTTT. It is translated as CASSRGTAEYNSPLHF.

V is TRBV7-9 and J is TRBJ1-3, with TRBD1 matching 8 bases. The CDR3 runs to 17 residues. Trimming at V came to 3 bases and at J to 4 bases, leaving 11 bases not matched to a gene. The germline gives CDR1 SEHNR, CDR2 FQNEAQ (reference sequence). CDR3 coding DNA: TGTGCCAGCAGCTTCAATGGGCAGGGGGCAGGCGGAAACACCATATATTTT. Its protein is CASSFNGQGAGGNTIYF.

The genes are TRBV4-1 and TRBJ2-7; D is uncertain. Trimming took off 5 bases at V and 2 bases at J, with 10 bases between the two ends. The CDR3 length is 13 residues. Germline loops: CDR1 MGHRA, CDR2 YSYEKL. CDR3 amino acids: CASSSGSPYEQYF. The DNA of the CDR3 is TGCGCCAGCAGCTCCGGGTCCCCCTACGAGCAGTACTTC.

The rearrangement uses TRBV19 and TRBJ2-1, with D perhaps matching TRBD2 (6 bases). The ends were cut back, 4 bases at V and 7 bases at J, with 17 bases in the middle. This CDR3 has 15 amino acids. CDR1 is LNHDA and CDR2 is SQIVND in the germline V gene (reference sequence). CDR3 region: CASSTEPGRSNEQFF. CDR3 in DNA: TGTGCCAGTAGTACAGAGCCAGGGAGGTCTAATGAGCAGTTCTTC.

The chain uses TRBV4-3 and TRBJ1-6; D might be TRBD1 (6 bases). The CDR3 has 16 residues. From germline, CDR1 is LGHNA and CDR2 YSLEER. V was shortened by 0 bases and J by 10 bases, with 16 bases between the two germline ends. The DNA for the CDR3 is TGCGCCAGCAGCCAAGATCTCAGGGGCCGGAGGTCACCCCTCCACTTT. Protein: CASSQDLRGRRSPLHF.

The chain links TRBV2 to TRBJ1-1; 9 bases align to TRBD1. The CDR3 consists of 15 residues. The germline CDR1 and CDR2 sequences are SNHLY and FYNNEI. V lost 7 bases to trimming and J lost 4 bases; unmatched junction nucleotides: 10. The CDR3 sequence: CASTPRQGGGTEAFF. The DNA for the CDR3 is TGTGCCAGCACACCGAGACAGGGGGGTGGCACTGAAGCTTTCTTT. Supplemented by reference TRBV2 and TRBJ1-1, the full variable domain reads EPEVTQTPSHQVTQMGQEVILRCVPISNHLYFYWYRQILGQKVEFLVSFYNNEISEKSEIFDDQFSVERPDGSNFTLKIRSTKLEDSAMYFCASTPRQGGGTEAFFGQGTRLTVV.

This sequence joins TRBV6-2 or TRBV6-3 and TRBJ2-7; the match to TRBD2 covers 8 bases. J was trimmed by 1 base and V by 2 bases; bases with no gene match: 1. CDR3 length equals 14 residues. The germline V gene has CDR1 MNHEY and CDR2 SVGEGT. The CDR3 here is CASSYTGGSYEQYF. DNA for the CDR3: TGTGCCAGCAGTTACACGGGGGGGTCCTACGAGCAGTACTTC.

The J gene is TRBJ2-1, the V gene TRBV4-3; 10 bases are shared with TRBD1. This CDR3 contains 14 residues. V was pared by 5 bases and J by 6 bases, with 4 bases of the junction left unmatched. Germline-derived CDR1 and CDR2 are LGHNA and YSLEER. CDR3 coding DNA: TGCGCCAGCAGCGCTCGGACAGGGGGCAATGAGCAGTTCTTC. Its protein is CASSARTGGNEQFF.

The chain is built from TRBV6-5 and TRBJ1-1, with D possibly being TRBD1 (5 bases). CDR3 length equals 14 residues. The germline CDR1 and CDR2 sequences are MNHEY and SVGAGI. V dropped 1 base and J dropped 0 bases, with 6 bases sitting between them. The CDR3 DNA is TGTGCCAGCAGTTACTACAGGATGAACACTGAAGCTTTCTTT. Amino acid sequence: CASSYYRMNTEAFF.

The genes are TRBV28 and TRBJ2-3; possibly TRBD2 for D (5 bases). Germline CDR1 is MDHEN and CDR2 is SYDVKM. CDR3 length equals 14 residues. V was cut by 4 bases and J by 2 bases, with 10 bases left in between. The CDR3 region has the DNA TGTGCCAGCAGTTGGAAGAGGGTCACAGATACGCAGTATTTT. It encodes CASSWKRVTDTQYF.

The rearrangement joins TRBV9 to TRBJ1-3; 8 bases line up with TRBD1. Germline CDR1 and CDR2: SGDLS and YYNGEE. V was clipped by 4 bases and J by 4 bases; unmatched bases: 1. The length of the CDR3 is 13 residues. In DNA, the CDR3 is TGTGCCAGCAGCCGGGACAGGGGAAACACCATATATTTT. Amino acids: CASSRDRGNTIYF.

The rearrangement links TRBV2 to TRBJ1-2; 10 bases match TRBD1. The CDR3 runs to 13 residues. Germline-derived CDR1 and CDR2 are SNHLY and FYNNEI. V trimming: 5 bases; J trimming: 7 bases; junction bases outside the gene matches: 4. CDR3 in DNA: TGTGCCAGCAGTTCCCGGGACAGGGGTGGCTACACCTTC. Its protein product is CASSSRDRGGYTF. The whole variable domain, remainder taken from reference TRBV2 and TRBJ1-2, is EPEVTQTPSHQVTQMGQEVILRCVPISNHLYFYWYRQILGQKVEFLVSFYNNEISEKSEIFDDQFSVERPDGSNFTLKIRSTKLEDSAMYFCASSSRDRGGYTFGSGTRLTVV.

This sequence joins TRBV11-2 and TRBJ2-3; 16 bases agree with TRBD2. The CDR3 has 17 residues. The V segment lost 6 bases and the J segment 2 bases; nucleotides outside the gene matches: 5. Germline V lookup: CDR1 SGHAT, CDR2 FQNNGV. Here the CDR3 reads CASRPGLAGGLTDTQYF. The CDR3 nucleotides read TGTGCCAGCAGACCGGGACTAGCGGGGGGGCTCACAGATACGCAGTATTTT.

The chain recombines TRBV18 with TRBJ2-1; no reliable D call. The CDR3 length is 15 residues. Germline lookup yields CDR1 KGHSH and CDR2 LQKENI. Between the trimmed V and J ends, which lost 3 bases and 3 bases, there was a span of 12 bases. The CDR3, as DNA: TGTGCCAGCTCACCTTCCACAGTTCGCTACAATGAGCAGTTCTTC. Encoded protein: CASSPSTVRYNEQFF.

This clone showed up many times. The gene calls are TRBV29-1 and TRBJ2-7; D may be TRBD1 (6 bases). CDR3 size: 12 residues. With 6 bases removed from V and 5 bases from J, the gap between germline ends came to 14 bases. CDR1 is SQVTM, CDR2 ANQGSEA, per germline. CDR3 sequence reads: CSVGAGDDEQYF. The CDR3 coding sequence is TGCAGCGTGGGGGCAGGGGACGACGAGCAGTACTTC.

V and J are TRBV3-1 (or the pseudogene TRBV3-2) and TRBJ2-5; D ambiguous. V lost 0 bases and J 10 bases, leaving 15 bases between the germline ends. Germline assignment: CDR1 LGHDT and CDR2 YNNKEL (reference sequence). The CDR3 has 14 residues. The CDR3 loop reads CASSQEGPSQNQYF. The CDR3 DNA reads TGTGCCAGCAGCCAAGAGGGTCCATCACAGAACCAGTACTTC.

V gene TRBV6-5 combines with J gene TRBJ2-7; D is possibly TRBD2 (6 bases). CDR3 size: 13 residues. V lost 6 bases to trimming and J lost 6 bases, with 15 bases between them. The germline V gene encodes CDR1 MNHEY and CDR2 SVGAGI. This CDR3 reads CASRHPQEGEQYF. CDR3 nucleotide sequence: TGTGCCAGCAGACACCCTCAGGAGGGCGAGCAGTACTTC.